This T cell receptor beta chain was sequenced during a study of identifying expanded T cells in peripheral blood. This CDR3 is 16 amino acids long. Germline V lookup: CDR1 SGHTA, CDR2 FQGNSA. J lost 2 bases, V lost 5 bases, and 8 bases had no gene match. Sequencing used immunoSEQ multiplex PCR; TCRdb keeps in-frame clones, though not all of them. In the table there are some 93,000 clones, approximately 91% of which are singletons. V gene TRBV7-2 combines with J gene TRBJ2-1, with TRBD2 matching over 8 bases. The sample taken for sequencing was blood. The clonotype originates from a person between 18 and 75 years old in good health. CDR3 region: CASSPLSGTTYNEQFF. CDR3 nucleotide sequence: TGTGCCAGCAGCCCACTTAGCGGGACTACCTACAATGAGCAGTTCTTC.